One sample yielded the 2 T cell receptor beta chains listed below, sequenced in a study of blood T cells in healthy people across ages. Alongside a J-beta primer mix, a sample-barcoded 5' primer served in a second PCR lasting about 6 to 11 cycles. TCRdb reprocessed the 5' RACE reads via MiXCR and lists one record per CDR3 protein. The data show roughly 700,000 distinct CDR3 sequences, roughly 25% seen once. These data were also filed under a second study, of T cells of mothers and their children.

Sequenced: blood. These receptors were collected from a boy aged 5-17 years in good health.

The rearrangement links TRBV12-3 or TRBV12-4 to TRBJ1-5; TRBD1 might be the D (5 bases). The germline V and J ends were trimmed by 6 bases and 7 bases, with 10 bases remaining between them. There are 12 residues in the CDR3. CDR3 sequence (DNA): TGTGCCAGCAGCAAAGGGGCGCAGCCCCAGCATTTT. Protein sequence: CASSKGAQPQHF.

The table lists this clonotype with a few counts. The CDR3 loop reads CASSLDLDRSYEQYF. DNA for the CDR3: TGCGCCAGCAGCTTGGATTTGGACAGGTCCTACGAGCAGTACTTC. The chain employs TRBV5-1 and TRBJ2-7, with TRBD1 identical over 7 bases. This CDR3 spans 15 amino acids. After removal of 0 bases from V and 1 base from J, the junction contained 4 bases not matched to a gene. Germline V lookup: CDR1 SGHRS, CDR2 YFSETQ.